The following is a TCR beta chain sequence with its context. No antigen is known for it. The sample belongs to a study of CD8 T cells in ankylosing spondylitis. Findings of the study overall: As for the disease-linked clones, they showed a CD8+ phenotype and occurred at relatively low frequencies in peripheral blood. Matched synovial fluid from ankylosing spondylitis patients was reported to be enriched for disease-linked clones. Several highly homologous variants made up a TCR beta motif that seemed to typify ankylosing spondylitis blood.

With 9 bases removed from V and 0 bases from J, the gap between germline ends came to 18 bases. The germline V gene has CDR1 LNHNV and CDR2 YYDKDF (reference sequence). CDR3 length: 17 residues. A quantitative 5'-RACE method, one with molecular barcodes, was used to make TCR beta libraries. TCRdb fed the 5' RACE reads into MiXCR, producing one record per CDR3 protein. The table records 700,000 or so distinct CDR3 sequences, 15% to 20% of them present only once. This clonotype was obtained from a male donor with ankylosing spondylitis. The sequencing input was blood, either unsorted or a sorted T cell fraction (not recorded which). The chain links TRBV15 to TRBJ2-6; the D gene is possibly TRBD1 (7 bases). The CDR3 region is CATQQGRPLSGANVLTF. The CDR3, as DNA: TGTGCCACGCAACAGGGGAGGCCCCTCTCTGGGGCCAACGTCCTGACTTTC.